The rows below give T cell receptor beta chains drawn from one sample of a study of cytotoxic CD8 clonotypes in ibrutinib-treated CLL. Sequencing was performed with immunoSEQ multiplex PCR; in TCRdb, only in-frame clones are kept and a portion is missing. The table includes some 130,000 clones, approximately 90% detected once. Sequencing was performed on PBMCs, taken after 12 months of ibrutinib treatment. The source is a human donor with chronic lymphocytic leukemia. Each CDR3 is given with its conserved first and last residue. A D gene is named only where the DNA matches it firmly. Clone sizes are given selectively: once, few, many, or a class where the clone is expanded.

v_call,d_call,j_call,clone_size,cdr3_nt,cdr3_aa
TRBV10-2,TRBD2,TRBJ2-5,-,TGCGCCAGCGCCTCAATTCCTCTAGCGGGATGGGAGACCCAGTACTTC,CASASIPLAGWETQYF
TRBV6-6,TRBD2,TRBJ2-5,-,TGTGCCAGCAGTTTTCCGGGACTAGCGGGAAAAGAGACCCAGTACTTC,CASSFPGLAGKETQYF
TRBV20-1,-,TRBJ1-2,-,TGCAGTGCTAGTGCTGTTGGCTACACCTTC,CSASAVGYTF
TRBV28,TRBD2,TRBJ2-2,-,TGTGCCAGCAGCCCTAGACTAGCCGCCGGGGAGCTGTTTTTT,CASSPRLAAGELFF
TRBV18,-,TRBJ1-1,once,TGTGCCAGCTCCCAAGAGAGTGTCACTGAAGCTTTCTTT,CASSQESVTEAFF
TRBV11-1,-,TRBJ2-1,-,TGTGCCAGCAGCTCGGGAGAAGACCCTAGCGCTTTGCAACTAAATGAGCAGTTCTTC,CASSSGEDPSALQLNEQFF
TRBV29-1,-,TRBJ2-5,-,TGCAGCGCCGGGGCGTCGGGTGAGACCCAGTACTTC,CSAGASGETQYF
TRBV6-1,-,TRBJ2-1,-,TGTGCCAGCAGGGCCGGCCAAAAGGCAATCAATGAGCAGTTCTTC,CASRAGQKAINEQFF
TRBV6-5,-,TRBJ2-3,-,TGTGCCAGCAGAGAGGCCACTAGAGCAGATACGCAGTATTTT,CASREATRADTQYF
TRBV7-6,-,TRBJ2-5,-,TGTGCCAGCAGCTTACAGGGGGAGACCCAGTACTTC,CASSLQGETQYF
TRBV5-1,-,TRBJ1-4,-,TGCGCCAGCAGCTTGGGGTCAGCGGATGAAAAACTGTTTTTT,CASSLGSADEKLFF
TRBV9,-,TRBJ2-5,-,TGTGCCAGCAGCGTAACTCACACTCGGGGCGTGACCCAGTACTTC,CASSVTHTRGVTQYF
TRBV4-3,TRBD1,TRBJ2-1,-,TGCGCCAGCAGCGTCAGATGGGACAGCTACAATGAGCAGTTCTTC,CASSVRWDSYNEQFF
TRBV28,-,TRBJ2-5,once,TGTGCCAGCACCGAGGGGGAGACCCAGTACTTC,CASTEGETQYF
TRBV30,-,TRBJ1-2,-,TGTGCCTTTTTTACGGAATATGGCTACACCTTC,CAFFTEYGYTF
TRBV28,TRBD1,TRBJ2-2,-,TGTGCCAGCAGTTCCGACAGGGGGGGCACCGGGGAGCTGTTTTTT,CASSSDRGGTGELFF
TRBV10-3,-,TRBJ2-7,-,TGTGCCATCAGTGAGTCGGACGAGCAGTACTTC,CAISESDEQYF
TRBV5-1,TRBD1,TRBJ1-4,-,TGCGCCAGCAGCTCCGGGACAGGAACTTCTATTGAAAAACTGTTTTTT,CASSSGTGTSIEKLFF
TRBV7-9,-,TRBJ2-1,once,TGTGCCAGCAGCCCGGCACCTCCCTCCTACAATGAGCAGTTCTTC,CASSPAPPSYNEQFF
TRBV6-6,-,TRBJ1-2,-,TGTGCCAGCAGCACCCAGGGTGGTGGCTATGGCTACACCTTC,CASSTQGGGYGYTF
TRBV7-3,-,TRBJ1-2,-,TGTGCCAGCAGCCCGAACGGAGGTGGCAGGGCTAACTATGGCTACACCTTC,CASSPNGGGRANYGYTF
TRBV6-6,-,TRBJ1-4,-,TGTGCCAGCACCACCACGCGGGGGGCTAATGAAAAACTGTTTTTT,CASTTTRGANEKLFF
TRBV4-1,-,TRBJ2-3,-,TGCGCCAGCAGCCTGGATGGGGGGCTCTCAGATACGCAGTATTTT,CASSLDGGLSDTQYF
TRBV18,-,TRBJ1-2,-,TGTGCCAGCTCACCCCGCGGGGACTATGGCTACACCTTC,CASSPRGDYGYTF
TRBV29-1,-,TRBJ1-3,few,TGCAGCGGAGGGACGGATGGAAACACCATATATTTT,CSGGTDGNTIYF
TRBV29-1,-,TRBJ2-1,-,TGCAGCGTTGAAGATCGCAGCGAGAGCTCCTACAATGAGCAGTTCTTC,CSVEDRSESSYNEQFF
TRBV25-1,TRBD1,TRBJ1-2,-,TGTGCCAGCAGTGATCTCGACAGGGCTGGCTACACCTTC,CASSDLDRAGYTF
TRBV9,-,TRBJ2-3,few,TGTGCCAGCAGCGCCTTAGCGGTGAGTGTGGCAGATACGCAGTATTTT,CASSALAVSVADTQYF
TRBV11-3,TRBD2,TRBJ2-1,-,TGTGCCAGCAGCTCGACTAGCGGGAGTCGGCAGTTCTTC,CASSSTSGSRQFF
TRBV2,TRBD2,TRBJ2-5,-,TGTGCCAGCACCTCTAGCGGGAGGGCCGCTCGAGAGACCCAGTACTTC,CASTSSGRAARETQYF
TRBV7-9,-,TRBJ2-7,-,TGTGCCAGCAGCTTAGGCGGAGACAGGCCTTACTACGAGCAGTACTTC,CASSLGGDRPYYEQYF
TRBV7-2,-,TRBJ1-5,-,TGTGCCAGCAGCTTAGTGGAGGATCAGCCCCAGCATTTT,CASSLVEDQPQHF
TRBV9,-,TRBJ2-1,-,TGTGCCAGCAGCGGAAAGGAGCAGTTCTTC,CASSGKEQFF
TRBV7-3,TRBD2,TRBJ2-3,-,TGTGCCAGCAGCTTTGGACTAGCGGGCACAGATACGCAGTATTTT,CASSFGLAGTDTQYF
TRBV27,-,TRBJ2-6,-,TGTGCCAGCCGGCCGGCTGGGGCCAACGTCCTGACTTTC,CASRPAGANVLTF
TRBV28,-,TRBJ1-1,-,TGTGCCAGCAGTTTTGAGATATCGAACACTGAAGCTTTCTTT,CASSFEISNTEAFF
TRBV19,-,TRBJ2-7,-,TGTGCCAGTAGTAGGCAGGAGGCCTACGAGCAGTACTTC,CASSRQEAYEQYF
TRBV19,-,TRBJ1-5,-,TGTGCCAGTAGTCCCGCTTACGGCAATCAGCCCCAGCATTTT,CASSPAYGNQPQHF
TRBV23-1,-,TRBJ1-3,-,TGCGCCAGCAGTTTAAGGGAACGCTCTGGAAACACCATATATTTT,CASSLRERSGNTIYF
TRBV15,TRBD1,TRBJ2-7,-,TGTGCCACCAGCAGGGACAGGGTGATCGAGCAGTACTTC,CATSRDRVIEQYF